This T cell receptor beta chain is from a study of blood T cell repertoires in COVID-19. Trimming took 2 bases from V and 2 from J, leaving 7 bases between them. There are 13 residues in the CDR3. From germline, CDR1 is SGHDT and CDR2 YYEEEE. Clones were read by immunoSEQ multiplex PCR, and TCRdb kept only the in-frame ones, dropping some. Of hundreds of thousands of clones in the sample, approximately 80% were seen once. This clone was detected only a few times. The sample taken for sequencing was peripheral blood. The TCR comes from a woman older than 75 with active or convalescent COVID-19. The V gene is TRBV5-6, the J gene TRBJ1-2; D unclear. The DNA of the CDR3 is TGTGCCAGCAGCTTTGGCCAGAACTATGGCTACACCTTC. Translating it yields CASSFGQNYGYTF.